This TCR beta chain originates from a study of vaccination and CD4 T cells after COVID-19. Overall study context: Every culture used as a control got a CEFX pool, an HIV-1 Nef pool, or no peptide.

As to treatment: 10-day PBMC culture with coronavirus spike peptide pools or control peptides (ViraFEST assay). Prior to the COVID-19 pandemic (2011-2018), the unexposed donor's CD4+ T cells were collected. An Oncomine TCR Beta short-read assay was used to sequence the DNA from cultured CD4+ T cells. TCRdb reprocessed the PCR reads via MiXCR and lists one record per CDR3 protein. The data contain roughly 7,400 distinct CDR3 sequences, under 40% of them singletons. With respect to this clonotype: Its antigen remains unknown.

The CDR3 consists of 15 residues. The V end lost 3 bases, the J end lost 8 bases, and 17 bases lay between the germline ends. Germline V lookup: CDR1 DFQATT, CDR2 SNEGSKA (reference sequence). The TCR comes from a human donor in good health. Material: CD4+ T cells from blood, cultured in vitro. The rearrangement uses TRBV20-1 and TRBJ1-6; D remains unclear. The CDR3: CSASPPPGYDSPLHF. The CDR3, as DNA: TGCAGTGCTAGTCCCCCCCCAGGTTATGATTCACCCCTCCACTTT.